This record looks at one T cell receptor beta chain sequence and its context. Its antigen is currently unknown. The Oncomine TCR Beta short-read assay sequenced DNA from cultured CD4+ T cells. Each CDR3 protein gets one entry after TCRdb re-called the PCR reads with MiXCR. The repertoire consists of around 27,000 distinct CDR3 sequences, with roughly 34% occurring once and the leading ten covering roughly 3.5%. The entry originates in a study of vaccination and CD4 T cells after COVID-19. Study summary: Six males and four females, two Hispanic, made up the convalescents. Cells received overlapping spike peptides from SARS-CoV-2, HCoV-NL63, HCoV-OC43 and HCoV-229E as stimulation. Sample collection from a few convalescent patients took place at day 14 and days 161 to 241 post-vaccination.

The time point here: late sampling 161 to 241 days after vaccination in three convalescent patients. The treatment denotes: roughly ten-day PBMC culture with coronavirus spike peptide pools or control peptides (ViraFEST assay). The receptor comes from a human donor who had recovered from COVID-19. Here the sequenced sample was CD4+ T cells from blood, cultured in vitro, taken about 7 months after SARS-CoV-2 vaccination.

This CDR3 is CASSFSGRADREQFF. Written as DNA, the CDR3 is TGTGCCAGCAGCTTTAGCGGGAGGGCCGATCGTGAGCAGTTCTTC. V is TRBV7-8 and J is TRBJ2-1, with 11 bases aligning to TRBD2. CDR1 and CDR2 (germline): SGHVS, FQNEAQ. Germline trimming cut 3 bases from V and 9 bases from J; bases unmatched to any gene: 7. The CDR3 consists of 15 residues.